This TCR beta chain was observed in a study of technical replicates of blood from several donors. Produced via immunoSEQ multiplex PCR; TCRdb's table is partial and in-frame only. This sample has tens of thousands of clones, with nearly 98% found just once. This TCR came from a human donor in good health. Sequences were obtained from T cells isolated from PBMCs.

As DNA, the CDR3 is TGTGCCAGTAGGGGGGACAGGGACTACGAGCAGTACTTC. Protein: CASRGDRDYEQYF. The chain carries TRBV19 and TRBJ2-7; 9 bases are a match to TRBD1. CDR3 length: 13 residues. With V trimmed by 6 bases and J by 3 bases, 3 bases remained unmatched. Germline CDR1 LNHDA, CDR2 SQIVND (reference sequence).